This paragraph covers one T cell receptor (beta chain) sequence. In this sample, this clone turned up many times. Its antigen specificity is not known. Nothing much larger sits one base from this clone, and base qualities are not available. The CDR3 holds 13 amino acids from the cysteine to the phenylalanine. The CDR3 DNA has 39 bases and is translated from base 1. CDR1 and CDR2, looked up from the germline V gene (reference sequence), are DFQATT and SNEGSKA. Ends trimmed: V by 4 bases, J by 8 bases; bases unmatched to a gene: 5. No patient had received any treatment before thyroid surgery. Patient clinical samples collected from about 2011 to 2018 were retrospectively analysed using T-cell receptor beta sequencing. Library preparation used PCR. TCRdb shows the sequencer as Illumina HiSeq 4000. High-throughput sequencing was used to profile the CDR3 region of the TCR beta-chain in every patient. In the paper's pipeline: CDR3 differences across clinicopathological groups were used to build a classifier for discriminating distant-metastatic papillary thyroid cancer patients. Repertoire diversity was assessed with the Shannon index, and tumor-blood repertoire similarity with the Morisita-Horn index. TCRdb's own reprocessing of the public reads used fastp at Q25 and MiXCR and kept productive beta chains. The authors' filters were not applied to this entry. The sample includes about 40,000 clones, with roughly an eighth observed a single time. The top ten clones comprise approximately 22% of the sample.

This sample was included in a study of metastatic and nonmetastatic thyroid tumors (dated by TCRdb to the early 2020s). About the full investigation: The researchers compared repertoires between peripheral blood samples and tumor or nodule tissue samples from patients with malignant or benign thyroid disease.

The research as a whole found: TCR beta diversity was reported as significantly higher in malignant tumors than in benign nodules, in both blood and tumor samples.

The receptor comes from a female donor with papillary thyroid cancer or a benign thyroid nodule (not recorded which). Some clones in this sample may be carry-over from other donors' samples. Sequencing input: blood. The chain is assembled from TRBV20-1 and TRBJ1-2; TRBD1 matches 12 bases in the middle. For the CDR3, the sequence is CSATGTGGYGYTF. The DNA is as follows: TGCAGTGCTACCGGGACAGGGGGCTACGGCTACACCTTC.